The 14 T cell receptor beta chains presented below share a single source sample, sequenced in a study of multiple sclerosis patients with progressive multifocal leukoencephalopathy. Noted time point: time of PML onset. TCRdb's copy holds only in-frame clones and misses some; the assay was immunoSEQ multiplex PCR. Of approximately 28,000 clones in the sample, 87% are singletons; the top ten hold about 5.7%. The source material was PBMCs, sampled from a patient treated with natalizumab. The receptors were gathered from a woman in her thirties or forties with progressive multifocal leukoencephalopathy.

This chain uses TRBV7-3 with TRBJ2-5; no definite D call. V gave up 3 bases and J gave up 4 bases, with 9 bases separating them. In germline, CDR1 is SGHTA, CDR2 FQGTGA. The CDR3 loop spans 13 amino acids. CDR3 loop: CASSLGERETQYF. The CDR3 DNA reads TGTGCCAGCAGCTTGGGCGAGCGAGAGACCCAGTACTTC.

In this sample, this clone turned up once. The chain combines TRBV7-2 with TRBJ1-1; D unresolved. Germline assignment: CDR1 SGHTA and CDR2 FQGNSA. This CDR3 has 15 residues. V was trimmed by 1 base and J by 3 bases, leaving 12 bases between them. The CDR3 loop reads CASSLGPFADTEAFF. The CDR3 DNA reads as TGTGCCAGCAGCTTAGGGCCGTTCGCCGACACTGAAGCTTTCTTT.

The V and J genes are TRBV4-3 and TRBJ1-1; TRBD1 matches at 7 bases. The trim removed 1 base at V and 5 bases at J, leaving 7 bases unmatched. Germline CDR1 LGHNA, CDR2 YSLEER. The CDR3 totals 15 residues. CDR3 nucleotides: TGCGCCAGCAGCCAAGTTGCGACAGGGCGGACTGAAGCTTTCTTT. This translates into CASSQVATGRTEAFF.

The chain employs TRBV9 and TRBJ1-1; a possible D gene is TRBD1 (6 bases). CDR3 size: 13 residues. Germline V gives CDR1 SGDLS, CDR2 YYNGEE. With 4 bases removed from V and 4 bases from J, the gap between germline ends came to 11 bases. The CDR3 reads CASSIKGGTEAFF. The CDR3, as DNA: TGTGCCAGCAGCATTAAGGGGGGCACTGAAGCTTTCTTT.

Only a few counts were recorded for this clone. V usage is TRBV18 and J usage is TRBJ1-2; possibly TRBD1 for D (6 bases). Germline V gives CDR1 KGHSH, CDR2 LQKENI. The CDR3 runs to 12 residues. The V end was cut by 3 bases, the J end by 8 bases, with 10 bases between. This CDR3 is CASSPTTGGYTF. Written as DNA, the CDR3 is TGTGCCAGCTCACCCACGACAGGAGGCTACACCTTC.

The rearrangement links TRBV18 to TRBJ1-2; D call uncertain. This CDR3 has 14 residues. Germline V lookup: CDR1 KGHSH, CDR2 LQKENI. V was trimmed by 3 bases and J by 6 bases, leaving 14 bases between them. In DNA form, the CDR3 reads TGTGCCAGCTCACCGGTTCACTCCAGCGATGGCTACACCTTC. This gives the protein CASSPVHSSDGYTF.

In this sample, this clone turned up a few times. The CDR3 nucleotides are TGTGCCAGCAGCTTGAATAGCGGGAGCTCCTACGAGCAGTACTTC. Translating it yields CASSLNSGSSYEQYF. V gene TRBV11-2 combines with J gene TRBJ2-7; 9 bases map to TRBD2. CDR3 size: 15 residues. Germline trimming cut 3 bases from V and 0 bases from J; bases unmatched to any gene: 3. The germline gives CDR1 SGHAT, CDR2 FQNNGV.

The V and J genes are TRBV19 and TRBJ1-5; 8 bases are a match to TRBD1. Germline CDR1 is LNHDA and CDR2 is SQIVND (reference sequence). After removal of 9 bases from V and 5 bases from J, the junction contained 6 bases not matched to a gene. CDR3 size: 13 residues. The CDR3 reads CASATGAHQPQHF. CDR3 bases: TGTGCCAGCGCGACAGGGGCACATCAGCCCCAGCATTTT.

The chain has TRBV18 and TRBJ2-5; tentative D call: TRBD2 (5 bases). In germline, CDR1 is KGHSH, CDR2 LQKENI. This CDR3 has 14 residues. The ends were cut back, 3 bases at V and 5 bases at J, with 13 bases in the middle. The CDR3 sequence is CASSPSSGIETQYF. DNA of the CDR3: TGTGCCAGCTCACCGTCCTCGGGGATTGAGACCCAGTACTTC. Looking up the rest from reference TRBV18 and TRBJ2-5 gives the full variable domain: NAGVMQNPRHLVRRRGQEARLRCSPMKGHSHVYWYRQLPEEGLKFMVYLQKENIIDESGMPKERFSAEFPKEGPSILRIQQVVRGDSAAYFCASSPSSGIETQYFGPGTRLLVL.

The chain carries TRBV12-2 and TRBJ2-7; TRBD1 reflects the table's D call only, with no check against the DNA. TRBV12-2 is described as a pseudogene. The CDR3 is made up of 19 amino acids. CDR3 protein: CASRLVGRGRSIHSYEQYF. The CDR3, as DNA: TGTGCAAGTCGCTTAGTGGGCAGGGGGCGGTCTATTCATTCCTACGAGCAGTACTTC.

The V call is TRBV10-3, the J call TRBJ1-2, with 10 bases identical to TRBD1. The CDR3 has 14 amino acids. After removal of 5 bases from V and 6 bases from J, the junction contained 6 bases not matched to a gene. Germline CDR1 ENHRY, CDR2 SYGVKD. Here the CDR3 reads CAISPGQGRNGYTF. The CDR3 DNA sequence: TGTGCCATCAGTCCGGGACAGGGGAGGAATGGCTACACCTTC.

V and J are TRBV6-4 and TRBJ2-2; 8 bases are a match to TRBD2. The CDR3 is made up of 18 amino acids. Germline lookup yields CDR1 MRHNA and CDR2 SNTAGT. V trimming: 0 bases; J trimming: 6 bases; junction bases outside the gene matches: 12. CDR3 in DNA: TGTGCCAGCAGTGACTCCGAATTACCTAGCGGGTGGCCCGGGGAGCTGTTTTTT. Translation gives CASSDSELPSGWPGELFF.

The chain carries TRBV7-8 and TRBJ1-3; D is uncertain. Germline CDR1 SGHVS, CDR2 FQNEAQ. Between the trimmed V and J ends, which lost 3 bases and 0 bases, there was a span of 6 bases. This CDR3 contains 14 residues. The CDR3 reads CASSFGGSGNTIYF. CDR3 nucleotides: TGTGCCAGCAGCTTCGGCGGCTCTGGAAACACCATATATTTT.

This clone was seen more than once but under ten times. The J gene is TRBJ2-1, the V gene TRBV5-1, with D perhaps matching TRBD2 (6 bases). The CDR3 runs 15 residues. Between the trimmed V and J ends, which lost 0 bases and 4 bases, there was a span of 11 bases. Germline V lookup: CDR1 SGHRS, CDR2 YFSETQ. The CDR3 here is CASSLGLGGYNEQFF. The CDR3, as DNA: TGCGCCAGCAGCTTGGGATTGGGGGGATACAATGAGCAGTTCTTC.